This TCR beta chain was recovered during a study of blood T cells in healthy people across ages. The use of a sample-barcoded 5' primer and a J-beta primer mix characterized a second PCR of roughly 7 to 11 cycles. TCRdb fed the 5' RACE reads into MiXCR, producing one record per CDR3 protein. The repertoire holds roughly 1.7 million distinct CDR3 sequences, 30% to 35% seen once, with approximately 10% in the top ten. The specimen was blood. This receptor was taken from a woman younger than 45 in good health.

DNA of the CDR3: TGTGCCAGCAGCTACCACAGGGAGGACTATGGCTACACCTTC. Translation: CASSYHREDYGYTF. The chain is built from TRBV7-9 and TRBJ1-2; a weak D match, TRBD1 (6 bases). V lost 4 bases, J lost 3 bases, and 12 bases lay in between. CDR3 length: 14 amino acids. CDR1 SEHNR and CDR2 FQNEAQ come from the germline V gene (reference sequence).